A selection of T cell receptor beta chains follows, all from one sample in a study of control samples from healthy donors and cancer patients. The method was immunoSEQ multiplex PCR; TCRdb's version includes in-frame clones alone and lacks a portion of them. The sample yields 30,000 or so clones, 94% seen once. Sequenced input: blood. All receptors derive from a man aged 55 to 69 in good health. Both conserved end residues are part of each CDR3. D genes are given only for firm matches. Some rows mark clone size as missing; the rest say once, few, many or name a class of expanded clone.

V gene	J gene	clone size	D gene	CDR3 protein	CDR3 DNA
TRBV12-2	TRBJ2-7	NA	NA	CASRGLGGGYEQYF	TGTGCAAGTCGGGGATTGGGGGGCGGGTACGAGCAGTACTTC
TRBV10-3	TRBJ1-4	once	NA	CAISESSTQGNEKLFF	TGTGCCATCAGTGAGTCCAGTACACAGGGTAATGAAAAACTGTTTTTT
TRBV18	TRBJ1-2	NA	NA	CASSPYRGSYGYTF	TGTGCCAGCTCACCATATAGGGGATCCTATGGCTACACCTTC
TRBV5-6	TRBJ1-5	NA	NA	CASSLGQISNQPQHF	TGTGCCAGCAGCTTGGGACAGATTAGCAATCAGCCCCAGCATTTT
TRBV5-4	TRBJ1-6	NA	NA	CASSFWGDSPLHF	TGTGCCAGCAGTTTTTGGGGTGATTCACCCCTCCACTTT
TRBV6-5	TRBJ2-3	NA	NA	CASSFWTATDTQYF	TGTGCCAGCAGTTTCTGGACCGCCACAGATACGCAGTATTTT
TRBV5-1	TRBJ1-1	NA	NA	CASSLFGGGTEAFF	TGCGCCAGCAGCTTGTTCGGAGGGGGGACTGAAGCTTTCTTT
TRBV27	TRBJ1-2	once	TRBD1	CASSPLTGFNGYTF	TGTGCCAGCAGTCCGCTGACAGGGTTCAATGGCTACACCTTC
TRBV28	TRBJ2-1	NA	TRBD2	CASRSTGLAGGLDEQFF	TGTGCCAGCAGATCCACGGGACTAGCGGGGGGGCTTGATGAGCAGTTCTTC
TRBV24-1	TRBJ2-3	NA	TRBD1	CATSDSGTGDRTQYF	TGTGCCACCAGTGATTCCGGGACAGGAGATCGGACGCAGTATTTT
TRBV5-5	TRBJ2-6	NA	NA	CASSPGAANVLTF	TGTGCCAGCAGCCCGGGGGCGGCCAACGTCCTGACTTTC
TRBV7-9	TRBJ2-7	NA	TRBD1	CASSHPGGQGTHEQYF	TGTGCCAGCAGCCACCCGGGGGGACAGGGGACCCACGAGCAGTACTTC
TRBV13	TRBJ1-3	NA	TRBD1	CASSLVMIWDRTSLGNTIYF	TGTGCCAGCAGCTTAGTAATGATCTGGGACAGAACATCTCTGGGAAACACCATATATTTT
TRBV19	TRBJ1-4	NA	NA	CASSRIQGLREKLFF	TGTGCCAGTAGTAGGATCCAGGGGTTGCGGGAAAAACTGTTTTTT
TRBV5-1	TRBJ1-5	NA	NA	CASSLGTMDQPQHF	TGCGCCAGCAGCTTGGGGACGATGGATCAGCCCCAGCATTTT
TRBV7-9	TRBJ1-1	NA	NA	CASSLGLRANTEAFF	TGTGCCAGCAGCTTAGGACTACGGGCGAACACTGAAGCTTTCTTT
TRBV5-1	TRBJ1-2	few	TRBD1	CASSSGQGARLGGYTF	TGCGCCAGCAGTTCCGGACAGGGGGCGCGTTTAGGGGGCTACACCTTC
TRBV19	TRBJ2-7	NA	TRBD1	CASSDREEQYF	TGTGCCAGTAGTGACAGGGAAGAGCAGTACTTC
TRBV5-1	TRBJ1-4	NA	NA	CASSLLKGEKLFF	TGCGCCAGCAGCCTACTAAAAGGCGAAAAACTGTTTTTT
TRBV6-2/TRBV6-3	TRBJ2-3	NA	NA	CASSTQTASTDTQYF	TGTGCCAGCAGTACCCAGACGGCTAGCACAGATACGCAGTATTTT
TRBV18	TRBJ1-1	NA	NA	CASSPPGGEAFF	TGTGCCAGCTCACCACCAGGAGGGGAAGCTTTCTTT
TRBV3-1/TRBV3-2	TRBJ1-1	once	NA	CASSQLSRGEAFF	TGTGCCAGCAGCCAACTATCGCGGGGGGAAGCTTTCTTT
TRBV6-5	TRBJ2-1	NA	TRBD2	CASTSGGINEQFF	TGTGCCAGCACTAGCGGGGGGATCAATGAGCAGTTCTTC
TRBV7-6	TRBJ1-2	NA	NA	CASSLEDTDVRGYTF	TGTGCCAGCAGCTTAGAAGACACGGACGTGCGAGGCTACACCTTC
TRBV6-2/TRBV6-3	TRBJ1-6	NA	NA	CASSIIGRLFTLHF	TGTGCCAGCAGTATCATCGGGCGGCTGTTCACCCTCCACTTT
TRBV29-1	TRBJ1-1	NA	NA	CSVKQGNTEAFF	TGCAGCGTTAAACAGGGGAACACTGAAGCTTTCTTT
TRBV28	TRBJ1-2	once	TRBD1	CASSFPLGQGSHGYTF	TGTGCCAGCAGTTTTCCATTAGGACAGGGTAGCCATGGCTACACCTTC
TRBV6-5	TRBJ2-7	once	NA	CASSYLVTGLGYEQYF	TGTGCCAGCAGTTACCTCGTCACAGGTCTGGGCTACGAGCAGTACTTC
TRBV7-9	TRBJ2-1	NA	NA	CASSLVGGHYNEQFF	TGTGCCAGCAGCTTAGTGGGGGGCCACTACAATGAGCAGTTCTTC
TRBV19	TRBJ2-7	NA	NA	CASSIGTRIYEQYF	TGTGCCAGTAGTATCGGGACAAGAATCTACGAGCAGTACTTC
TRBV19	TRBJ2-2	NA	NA	CASSRELGTGELFF	TGTGCCAGTAGTCGCGAGTTGGGCACCGGGGAGCTGTTTTTT
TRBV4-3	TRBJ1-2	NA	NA	CASSQDQMGVYGYTF	TGCGCCAGCAGCCAAGATCAGATGGGGGTCTATGGCTACACCTTC
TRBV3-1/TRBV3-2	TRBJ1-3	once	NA	CASSHPLTTGDTIYF	TGTGCCAGCAGCCACCCCCTGACGACGGGAGACACCATATATTTT
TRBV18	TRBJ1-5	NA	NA	CASSPPGTNQPQHF	TGTGCCAGCTCACCACCGGGGACGAATCAGCCCCAGCATTTT
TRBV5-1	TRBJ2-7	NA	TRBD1	CASSLGQGVAYEQYF	TGCGCCAGCAGCTTGGGACAGGGTGTCGCCTACGAGCAGTACTTC
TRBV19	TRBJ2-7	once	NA	CASSMRHYSYEQYF	TGTGCCAGTAGTATGAGGCACTACTCCTACGAGCAGTACTTC
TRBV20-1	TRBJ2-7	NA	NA	CSAEDYEQYF	TGCAGTGCGGAGGATTACGAGCAGTACTTC
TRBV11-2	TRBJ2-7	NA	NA	CASSPRWGSSYEQYF	TGTGCCAGCAGCCCCAGGTGGGGATCGTCCTACGAGCAGTACTTC
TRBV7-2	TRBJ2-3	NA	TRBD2	CASSLGASGVTDTQYF	TGTGCCAGCAGCTTAGGGGCTAGCGGGGTCACAGATACGCAGTATTTT
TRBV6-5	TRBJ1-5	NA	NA	CASSSLWGEGQPQHF	TGTGCCAGCAGCTCGTTATGGGGAGAGGGTCAGCCCCAGCATTTT
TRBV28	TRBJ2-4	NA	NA	CASSIPTGRGTKNIQYF	TGTGCCAGCAGCATACCGACAGGGAGGGGAACCAAAAACATTCAGTACTTC
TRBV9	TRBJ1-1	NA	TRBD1	CASSGMQGAAEAFF	TGTGCCAGCAGCGGGATGCAGGGGGCAGCTGAAGCTTTCTTT
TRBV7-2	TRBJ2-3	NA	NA	CASSLALGYDTQYF	TGTGCCAGCAGCTTAGCCCTCGGATACGATACGCAGTATTTT
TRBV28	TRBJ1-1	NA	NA	CASKRGGGTEAFF	TGTGCCAGCAAAAGGGGAGGTGGAACTGAAGCTTTCTTT
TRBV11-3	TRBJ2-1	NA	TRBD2	CASSLDRLAGPKSYNEQFF	TGTGCCAGCAGCTTAGATCGACTAGCGGGACCCAAATCCTACAATGAGCAGTTCTTC
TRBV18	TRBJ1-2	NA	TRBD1	CASSPPGGYGYTF	TGTGCCAGCTCACCCCCAGGGGGCTATGGCTACACCTTC
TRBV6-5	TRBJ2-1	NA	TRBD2	CASSRSGGAGNEQFF	TGTGCCAGCAGTCGTAGCGGGGGGGCCGGGAATGAGCAGTTCTTC
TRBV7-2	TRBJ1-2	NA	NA	CASSLGGLPQSYTF	TGTGCCAGCAGCTTAGGGGGACTTCCCCAAAGCTACACCTTC
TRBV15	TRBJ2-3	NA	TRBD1	CATSREYRGRGDTQYF	TGTGCCACCAGCAGAGAGTACAGGGGTCGGGGAGATACGCAGTATTTT
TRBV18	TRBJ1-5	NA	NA	CASSRDRYQPQHF	TGTGCCAGCTCACGGGACCGCTATCAGCCCCAGCATTTT
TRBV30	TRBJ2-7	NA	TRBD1	CAWSGVWTGDEQYF	TGTGCCTGGAGTGGAGTTTGGACAGGGGACGAGCAGTACTTC
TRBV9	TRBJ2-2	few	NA	CASSVVTPETTGELFF	TGTGCCAGCAGCGTAGTGACACCCGAGACCACCGGGGAGCTGTTTTTT
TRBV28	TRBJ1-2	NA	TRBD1	CASRSPGQGGSGYTF	TGTGCCAGCAGATCTCCGGGACAGGGGGGGAGTGGCTACACCTTC
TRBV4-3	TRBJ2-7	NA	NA	CASSQATGLSYEQYF	TGCGCCAGCAGCCAAGCCACAGGCCTTTCCTACGAGCAGTACTTC
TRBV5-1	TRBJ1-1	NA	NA	CASSLAGGVTEAFF	TGCGCCAGCAGCTTGGCGGGGGGAGTCACTGAAGCTTTCTTT
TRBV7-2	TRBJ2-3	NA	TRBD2	CASSPASGGPTDTQYF	TGTGCCAGCAGCCCAGCAAGCGGGGGCCCCACAGATACGCAGTATTTT
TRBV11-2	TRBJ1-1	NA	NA	CASSPDTEAFF	TGTGCCAGCAGCCCCGACACTGAAGCTTTCTTT
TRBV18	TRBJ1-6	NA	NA	CASSPLPTVDNSPLHF	TGTGCCAGCTCACCTCTTCCGACGGTCGATAATTCACCCCTCCACTTT
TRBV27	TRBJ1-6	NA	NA	CASRGGSAPSPLHF	TGTGCCAGCAGGGGCGGGTCGGCCCCATCGCCCCTCCACTTT
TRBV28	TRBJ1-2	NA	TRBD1	CASSPPGQVYGYTF	TGTGCCAGCAGTCCCCCGGGACAGGTTTATGGCTACACCTTC